This record covers a single TCR beta chain. A read error is possible here, since a much larger clone lies one base away. Co-extraction yielded RNA and DNA from 20-30 mg of unsorted bulk tissue. Making TCR beta cDNA involved approximately 480 ng total RNA and a constant-region primer. Library construction for TCR beta comprised three nested multiplex PCR rounds performed with slightly modified ARM-PCR. In the first two PCR rounds, TRBV1-TRBV30 forward primers were paired with a C-beta reverse primer, and each round lasted approximately 10 cycles. TCRdb reanalysed the multiplex PCR reads using MiXCR and keeps one entry per CDR3 protein. Of 120,000 or so distinct CDR3 sequences in the sample, 65% were seen once. These data are taken from a study of tumor-infiltrating lymphocytes in primary liver carcinoma. This CDR3 is built from 14 residues. In germline, CDR1 is MGHRA, CDR2 YSYEKL. V dropped 4 bases and J dropped 1 base, with 10 bases sitting between them.

V usage is TRBV4-1 and J usage is TRBJ1-1, with D tentatively TRBD1 (5 bases). The receptor was derived from a woman aged 60-75 years with primary liver carcinoma and hepatitis B virus infection. Sequencing was done on a sample of liver tumor tissue from sampling region 1. The subset was: tumor region T1, superior pole. The CDR3 spells CASSRGTENTEAFF. The CDR3 DNA is TGCGCCAGCAGCCGGGGGACGGAGAACACTGAAGCTTTCTTT.